This T cell receptor (beta chain) was observed in a study of blood T cells in healthy people across ages. V shed 1 base, J shed 6 bases, and the junction held 14 bases outside the gene matches. The CDR3 totals 18 residues. CDR1 SGHRS and CDR2 YFSETQ come from the germline V gene. Primers used in a second PCR of about 7 to 12 cycles were a sample-barcoded 5' primer and a J-beta primer mix. TCRdb processed the 5' RACE reads anew with MiXCR; each CDR3 protein has one entry. The sample includes some 1.8 million distinct CDR3 sequences, more than 35% of them seen just once. A few counts support this clonotype.

This TCR was sampled from a human donor in good health. The chain recombines TRBV5-1 with TRBJ2-7; TRBD2 agrees at 12 bases. Source material: blood. CDR3 coding DNA: TGCGCCAGCAGCTTGACTCCTAGCGGGGGGGCAGGAAGGGGCGAGCAGTACTTC. Its protein product is CASSLTPSGGAGRGEQYF.